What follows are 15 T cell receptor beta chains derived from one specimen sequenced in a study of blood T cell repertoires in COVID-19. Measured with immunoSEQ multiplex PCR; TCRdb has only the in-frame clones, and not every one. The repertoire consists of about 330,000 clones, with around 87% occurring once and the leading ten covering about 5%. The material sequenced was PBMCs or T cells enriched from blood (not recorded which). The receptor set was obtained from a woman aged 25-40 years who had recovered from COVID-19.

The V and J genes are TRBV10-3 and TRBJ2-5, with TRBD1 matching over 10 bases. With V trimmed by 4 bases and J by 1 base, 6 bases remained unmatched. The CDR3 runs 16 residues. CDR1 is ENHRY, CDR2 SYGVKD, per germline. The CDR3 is CAISGRTGGIQETQYF. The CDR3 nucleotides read TGTGCCATCAGTGGGAGGACAGGGGGAATCCAAGAGACCCAGTACTTC.

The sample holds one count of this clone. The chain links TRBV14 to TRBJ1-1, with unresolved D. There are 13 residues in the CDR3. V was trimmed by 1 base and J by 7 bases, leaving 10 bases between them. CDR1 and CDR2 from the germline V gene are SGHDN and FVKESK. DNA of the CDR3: TGTGCCAGCAGCCAAGTAATCTACGGTGAAGCTTTCTTT. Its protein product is CASSQVIYGEAFF.

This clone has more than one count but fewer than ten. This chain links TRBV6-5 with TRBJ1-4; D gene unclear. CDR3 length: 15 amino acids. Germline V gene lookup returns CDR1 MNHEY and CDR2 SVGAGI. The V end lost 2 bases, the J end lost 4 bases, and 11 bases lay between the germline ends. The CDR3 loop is CASSYQLADNEKLFF. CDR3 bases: TGTGCCAGCAGTTACCAATTGGCAGATAATGAAAAACTGTTTTTT.

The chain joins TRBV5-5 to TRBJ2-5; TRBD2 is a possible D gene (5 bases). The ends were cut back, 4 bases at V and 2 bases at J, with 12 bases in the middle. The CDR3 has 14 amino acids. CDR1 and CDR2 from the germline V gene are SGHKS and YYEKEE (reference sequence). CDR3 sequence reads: CASSHTDSQETQYF. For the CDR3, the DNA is TGTGCCAGCAGCCATACGGACTCTCAAGAGACCCAGTACTTC.

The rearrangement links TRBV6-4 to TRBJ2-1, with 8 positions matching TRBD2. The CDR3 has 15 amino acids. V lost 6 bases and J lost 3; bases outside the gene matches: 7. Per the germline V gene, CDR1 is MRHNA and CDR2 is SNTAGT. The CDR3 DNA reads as TGTGCCAGCAGCCGCGAACTAGCGGACTACAATGAGCAGTTCTTC. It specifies CASSRELADYNEQFF.

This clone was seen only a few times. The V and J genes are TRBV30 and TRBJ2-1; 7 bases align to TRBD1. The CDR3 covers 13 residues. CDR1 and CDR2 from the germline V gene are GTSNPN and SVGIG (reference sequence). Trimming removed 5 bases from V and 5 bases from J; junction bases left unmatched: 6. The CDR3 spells CAWSRGQNNEQFF. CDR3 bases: TGTGCCTGGTCTAGGGGGCAGAACAATGAGCAGTTCTTC.

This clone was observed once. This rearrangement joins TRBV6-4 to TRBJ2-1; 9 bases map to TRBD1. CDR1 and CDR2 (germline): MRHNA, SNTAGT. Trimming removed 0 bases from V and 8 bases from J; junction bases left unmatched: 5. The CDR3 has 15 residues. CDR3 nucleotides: TGTGCCAGCAGTGACTCCGCCGACAGGGGGGATGAGCAGTTCTTC. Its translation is CASSDSADRGDEQFF.

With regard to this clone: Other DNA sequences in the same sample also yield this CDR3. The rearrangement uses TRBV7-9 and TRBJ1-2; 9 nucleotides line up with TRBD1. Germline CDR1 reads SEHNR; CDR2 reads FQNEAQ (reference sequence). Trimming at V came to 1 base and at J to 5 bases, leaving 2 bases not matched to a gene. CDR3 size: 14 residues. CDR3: CASSLGGTGYGYTF. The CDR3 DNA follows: TGTGCCAGCAGCTTAGGTGGGACAGGGTATGGCTACACCTTC.

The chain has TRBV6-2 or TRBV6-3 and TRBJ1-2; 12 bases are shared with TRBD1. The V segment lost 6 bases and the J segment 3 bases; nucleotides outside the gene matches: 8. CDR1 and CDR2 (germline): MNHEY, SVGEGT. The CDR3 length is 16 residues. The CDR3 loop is CASSPRGQGADYGYTF. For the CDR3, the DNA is TGTGCCAGCAGCCCCCGGGGACAGGGGGCTGACTATGGCTACACCTTC.

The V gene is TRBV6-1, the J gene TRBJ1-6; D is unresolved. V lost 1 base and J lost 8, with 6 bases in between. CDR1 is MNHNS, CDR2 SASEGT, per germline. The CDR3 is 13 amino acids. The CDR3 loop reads CASSEGLYSPLHF. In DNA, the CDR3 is TGTGCCAGCAGTGAAGGACTCTATTCACCCCTCCACTTT.

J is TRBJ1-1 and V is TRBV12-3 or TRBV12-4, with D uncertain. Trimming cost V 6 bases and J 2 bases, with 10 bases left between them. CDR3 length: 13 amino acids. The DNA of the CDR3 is TGTGCCAGCAGCATCTACCGAAACACTGAAGCTTTCTTT. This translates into CASSIYRNTEAFF.

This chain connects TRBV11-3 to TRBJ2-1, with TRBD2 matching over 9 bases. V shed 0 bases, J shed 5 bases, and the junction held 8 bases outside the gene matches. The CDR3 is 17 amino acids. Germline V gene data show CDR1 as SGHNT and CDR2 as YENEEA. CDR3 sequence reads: CASSLEFSGGTNNEQFF. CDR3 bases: TGTGCCAGCAGCTTAGAGTTTAGCGGGGGAACAAACAATGAGCAGTTCTTC.

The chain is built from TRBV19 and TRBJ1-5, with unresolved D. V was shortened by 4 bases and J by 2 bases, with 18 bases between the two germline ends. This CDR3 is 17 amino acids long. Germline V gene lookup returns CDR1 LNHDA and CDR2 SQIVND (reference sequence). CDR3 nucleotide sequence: TGTGCCAGTAGTAGTTTTGGGGAGATTAGGGGCAATCAGCCCCAGCATTTT. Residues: CASSSFGEIRGNQPQHF.

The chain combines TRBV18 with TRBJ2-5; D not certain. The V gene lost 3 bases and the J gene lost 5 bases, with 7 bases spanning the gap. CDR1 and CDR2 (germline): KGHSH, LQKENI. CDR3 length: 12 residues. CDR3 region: CASSPLGETQYF. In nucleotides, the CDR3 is TGTGCCAGCTCACCTCTCGGGGAGACCCAGTACTTC.

The CDR3 nucleotides read TGTGCCAGCAGTCTCTCCCGGACTGGGTATGGCTACACCTTC. Protein product: CASSLSRTGYGYTF. V is TRBV28 and J is TRBJ1-2; D uncertain. V was cut by 5 bases and J by 5 bases, with 15 bases left in between. The CDR3 extends over 14 amino acids. Germline loops: CDR1 MDHEN, CDR2 SYDVKM.